This TCR beta chain emerged from a study of vaccination and CD4 T cells after COVID-19. Study context: Median time from COVID diagnosis to post-COVID sampling was under 120 days (35 to 161).

After removal of 5 bases from V and 3 bases from J, the junction contained 7 bases not matched to a gene. This CDR3 has 16 amino acids. CDR1 is MNHEY, CDR2 SMNVEV, per germline (reference sequence). Turning to this clonotype: Its specificity is unknown.

The study sequenced cultured CD4+ T cell DNA using the Oncomine TCR Beta short-read assay. TCRdb used MiXCR to reprocess the PCR reads, holding one entry per CDR3 protein. This table holds roughly 20,000 distinct CDR3 sequences, 45% to 60% found once. Study-level points and caveats: SARS-CoV-2-reactive clonotype medians increased from about 20 to 38, not significantly.

The sample's treatment: roughly ten-day PBMC culture with coronavirus spike peptide pools or control peptides (ViraFEST assay). The sample comprised CD4+ T cells from blood, cultured in vitro. The chain is built from TRBV27 and TRBJ2-3; 11 bases fit TRBD2. The clonotype comes from a human donor who had recovered from COVID-19. The CDR3 protein is CASSPRSSGRTDTQYF. The CDR3 DNA is TGTGCCAGCAGTCCCCGGTCTAGCGGGAGGACAGATACGCAGTATTTT.